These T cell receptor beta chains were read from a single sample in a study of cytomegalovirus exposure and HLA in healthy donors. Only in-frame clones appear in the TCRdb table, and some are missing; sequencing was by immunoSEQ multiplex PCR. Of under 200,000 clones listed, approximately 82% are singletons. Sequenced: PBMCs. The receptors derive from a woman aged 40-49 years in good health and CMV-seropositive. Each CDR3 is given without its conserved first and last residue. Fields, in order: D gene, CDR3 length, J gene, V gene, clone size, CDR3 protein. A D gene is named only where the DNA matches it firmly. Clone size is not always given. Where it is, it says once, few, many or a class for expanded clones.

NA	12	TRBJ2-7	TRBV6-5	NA	ASSYSPGGYEQY
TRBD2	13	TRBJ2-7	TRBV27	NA	ASSRPFRGGYEQY
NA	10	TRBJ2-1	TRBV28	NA	ASSFTGSWQF
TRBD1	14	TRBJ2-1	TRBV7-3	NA	ASSLTKGQGATEQF
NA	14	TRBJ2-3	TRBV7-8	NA	ASSLLGGTSTDTQY
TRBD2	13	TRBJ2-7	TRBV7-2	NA	ASSTQAGETYEQY
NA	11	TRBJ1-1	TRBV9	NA	ASSEGMNTEAF
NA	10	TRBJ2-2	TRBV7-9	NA	ASSLDGGSPF
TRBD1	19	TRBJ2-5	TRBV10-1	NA	ASSESRHPGQGNPSARTQY
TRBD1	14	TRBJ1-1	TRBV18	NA	ASSLRTGDMNTEAF
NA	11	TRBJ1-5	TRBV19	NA	ASSIRRYQPQH
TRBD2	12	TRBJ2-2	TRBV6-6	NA	ASDRASGTGELF
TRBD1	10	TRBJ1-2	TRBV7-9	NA	ATETGGNGYT
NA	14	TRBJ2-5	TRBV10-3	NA	AISGPRAGYQETQY
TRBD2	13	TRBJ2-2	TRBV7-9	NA	SSSHREGNTGELF
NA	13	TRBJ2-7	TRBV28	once	ASFRGRTGSYEQY
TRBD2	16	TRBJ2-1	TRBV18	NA	ASSGTSGRGFSYNEQF
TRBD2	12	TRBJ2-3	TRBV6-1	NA	ASSESGGTSHQY
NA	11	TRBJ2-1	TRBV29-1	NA	SVAHPRGGEQF
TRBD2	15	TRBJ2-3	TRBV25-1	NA	ASSDGLAGGGTDTQY
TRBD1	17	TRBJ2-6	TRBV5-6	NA	ASSLRGTGSLGGANVLT
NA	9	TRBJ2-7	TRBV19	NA	ASTDSYEQY
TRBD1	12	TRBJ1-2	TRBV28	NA	ASRKGTGEGGYT
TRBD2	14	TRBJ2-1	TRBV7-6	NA	ASSLASGRGWGEQF
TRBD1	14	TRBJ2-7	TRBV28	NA	ASSSLTGTGIYEQY
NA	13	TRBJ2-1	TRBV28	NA	ASSLAGLHGGEQF
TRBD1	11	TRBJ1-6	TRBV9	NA	ASSVDRGSPLH
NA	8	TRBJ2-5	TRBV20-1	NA	SAYSRAQY
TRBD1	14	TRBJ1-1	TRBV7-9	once	SSSLEGTGYNTEAF
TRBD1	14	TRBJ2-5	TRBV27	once	ASSPDRVPRQETQY
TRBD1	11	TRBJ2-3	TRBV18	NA	ASATGDTDTQY
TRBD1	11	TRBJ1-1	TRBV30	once	AQRDRANTEAF
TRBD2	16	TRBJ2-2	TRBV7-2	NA	ASSLQSSGRWNTGELF
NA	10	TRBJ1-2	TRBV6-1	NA	ASSSASVSYT
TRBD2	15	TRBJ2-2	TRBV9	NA	ASSPLAGGRSTGELF
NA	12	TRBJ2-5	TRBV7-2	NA	ASSYDRYQETQY
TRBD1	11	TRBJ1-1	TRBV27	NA	ASSLDRGAEAF
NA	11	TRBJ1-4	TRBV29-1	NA	SVEGAGGEKLF
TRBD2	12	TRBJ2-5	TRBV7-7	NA	ASSEAGGPKTQY
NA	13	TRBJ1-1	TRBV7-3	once	ASSFSSGGQTEAF
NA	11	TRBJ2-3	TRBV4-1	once	ASSQTSSDTQY
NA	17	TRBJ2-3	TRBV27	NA	ASSQLPGPFLRSTDTQY
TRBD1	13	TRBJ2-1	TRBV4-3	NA	ASSLGTDSYNEQF
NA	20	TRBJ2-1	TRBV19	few	ASSKRRSIRRERESAYHEQF
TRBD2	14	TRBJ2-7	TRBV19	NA	ASSIGVAGFPYEQY
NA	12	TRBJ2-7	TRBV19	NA	ASSKPDNSYEQY
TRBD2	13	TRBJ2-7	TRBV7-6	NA	ASSTPLAGVFEQY
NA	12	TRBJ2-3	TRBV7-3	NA	ASSLRATTDTQY
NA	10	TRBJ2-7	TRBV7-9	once	ASSFLPGHEY